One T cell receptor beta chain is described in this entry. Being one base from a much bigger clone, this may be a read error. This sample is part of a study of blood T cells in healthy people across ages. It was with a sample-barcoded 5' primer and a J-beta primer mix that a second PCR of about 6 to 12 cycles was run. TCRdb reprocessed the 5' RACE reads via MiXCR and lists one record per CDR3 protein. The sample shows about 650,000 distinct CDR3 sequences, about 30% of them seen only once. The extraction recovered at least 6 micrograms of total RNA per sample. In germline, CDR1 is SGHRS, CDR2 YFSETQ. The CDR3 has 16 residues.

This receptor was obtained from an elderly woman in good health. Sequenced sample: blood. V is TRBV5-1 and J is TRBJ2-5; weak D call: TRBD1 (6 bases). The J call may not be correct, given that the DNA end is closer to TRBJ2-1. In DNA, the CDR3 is TGCGCCAGCAGCTTGGTAGGGACATTCTACCAAGAGACCCAGTTCTTC. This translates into CASSLVGTFYQETQFF.